These 18 T cell receptor beta chains were sequenced from one sample in a study of cytomegalovirus exposure and HLA in healthy donors. TCRdb keeps only in-frame clones here, not all; method: immunoSEQ multiplex PCR. The data contain about 140,000 clones, roughly 90% of them singletons. Sequencing input: PBMCs. The receptors here all came from a man younger than 30 in good health and CMV-seropositive.

For this clone: Other nucleotide sequences from this sample produce the same CDR3. The rearrangement joins TRBV5-1 to TRBJ2-2; 7 nucleotides match TRBD1. Germline V gene lookup returns CDR1 SGHRS and CDR2 YFSETQ. CDR3 length: 15 amino acids. V lost 2 bases, J lost 1 base, and 2 bases stayed unmatched. The CDR3 here is CASSLRTGNTGELFF. CDR3 DNA: TGCGCCAGCAGCTTACGGACAGGGAACACCGGGGAGCTGTTTTTT.

The chain joins TRBV6-1 to TRBJ1-1, with D perhaps TRBD1 (5 bases). Between the trimmed V and J ends, which lost 3 bases and 4 bases, there was a span of 12 bases. Looked up from germline, CDR1 is MNHNS and CDR2 is SASEGT. This CDR3 is built from 14 residues. The CDR3 region has the DNA TGTGCCAGCAGTGAGACGGCCGGGGGCACTGAAGCTTTCTTT. Amino acid sequence: CASSETAGGTEAFF.

The V and J genes are TRBV11-2 and TRBJ1-4, with D unclear. The germline CDR1 and CDR2 sequences are SGHAT and FQNNGV. V lost 3 bases and J lost 0, with 11 bases in between. CDR3 length: 16 residues. The CDR3 here is CASSFGRTATNEKLFF. The CDR3 DNA reads as TGTGCCAGCAGCTTCGGGCGGACTGCAACTAATGAAAAACTGTTTTTT.

This clone was seen a single time. The chain is built from TRBV5-8 and TRBJ2-5; the match to TRBD2 covers 12 bases. CDR3 size: 14 residues. Germline CDR1 reads SGHTS; CDR2 reads YDEGEE. With 9 bases clipped from V and 2 bases from J, the junction kept 5 bases outside the gene matches. CDR3 nucleotide sequence: TGTGCCACCCGGACTAGCGGGAATCAAGAGACCCAGTACTTC. Translating it yields CATRTSGNQETQYF.

This chain joins TRBV27 and TRBJ1-1; D gene ambiguous. Trimming cost V 8 bases and J 5 bases, with 15 bases left between them. Germline assignment: CDR1 MNHEY and CDR2 SMNVEV (reference sequence). The CDR3 has 13 residues. The DNA of the CDR3 is TGTGCCAGCGGATCTACAGTGATGACTGAAGCTTTCTTT. It specifies CASGSTVMTEAFF.

CDR3 coding DNA: TGTGCCAGCAGCCCCGGGACAGGGGAGTATCAGCCCCAGCATTTT. It codes for CASSPGTGEYQPQHF. V and J are TRBV7-6 and TRBJ1-5, with TRBD1 identical over 10 bases. Germline V gene sequence: CDR1 SGHVS, CDR2 FNYEAQ. The V and J ends lost 5 bases and 5 bases, in that order; junction bases with no gene match: 6. The CDR3 is 15 amino acids.

The gene calls are TRBV5-1 and TRBJ2-5; TRBD2 agrees at 10 bases. CDR1 and CDR2 (germline): SGHRS, YFSETQ. The CDR3 sequence is 15 residues long. Unmatched junction bases numbered 2, after V lost 0 bases and J lost 3 bases. CDR3 nucleotide sequence: TGCGCCAGCAGCTTGGGGACTAGCGGAGAAGAGACCCAGTACTTC. Residues: CASSLGTSGEETQYF. Full variable domain (rest looked up from reference TRBV5-1 and TRBJ2-5): KAGVTQTPRYLIKTRGQQVTLSCSPISGHRSVSWYQQTPGQGLQFLFEYFSETQRNKGNFPGRFSGRQFSNSRSEMNVSTLELGDSALYLCASSLGTSGEETQYFGPGTRLLVL.

V gene TRBV6-5 combines with J gene TRBJ2-7; D gene ambiguous. With 2 bases removed from V and 3 bases from J, the gap between germline ends came to 8 bases. This CDR3 spans 13 amino acids. The germline V gene encodes CDR1 MNHEY and CDR2 SVGAGI. CDR3 coding DNA: TGTGCCAGCAGTTACGCACAGCACTACGAGCAGTACTTC. Its translation: CASSYAQHYEQYF.

V usage is TRBV4-2 and J usage is TRBJ2-5; 11 nucleotides align to TRBD2. CDR1 is LGHNA and CDR2 is YNFKEQ in the germline V gene. The ends lost 4 bases at V and 5 bases at J; junction bases unmatched: 15. The CDR3 has 18 residues. The CDR3 nucleotides read TGTGCCAGCAGCCTACCGACTAGCGGGGTGGGAGTGGGGGAGACCCAGTACTTC. This gives the protein CASSLPTSGVGVGETQYF.

This chain links TRBV19 with TRBJ1-4; perhaps TRBD1 as D (6 bases). This CDR3 has 15 amino acids. V lost 3 bases and J lost 3, with 11 bases in between. CDR1 is LNHDA and CDR2 is SQIVND in the germline V gene (reference sequence). CDR3 loop: CASSMTGTPNEKLFF. The CDR3 coding sequence is TGTGCCAGTAGTATGACCGGGACACCTAATGAAAAACTGTTTTTT.

The chain carries TRBV7-2 and TRBJ1-2; D is possibly TRBD1 (6 bases). The V end lost 5 bases, the J end lost 5 bases, and 18 bases lay between the germline ends. The length of the CDR3 is 15 residues. Germline CDR1 SGHTA, CDR2 FQGNSA. DNA of the CDR3: TGTGCCAGCAGCCTCGCCATAGGACAGTCGTATGGCTACACCTTC. It translates to CASSLAIGQSYGYTF.

The CDR3 DNA follows: TGCGCCAGCAGCCCCGGACAGGACCGGACGGCATATGGCTACACCTTC. Its translation is CASSPGQDRTAYGYTF. This chain uses TRBV5-1 with TRBJ1-2, with 7 bases identical to TRBD1. The CDR3 has 16 residues. Looked up from germline, CDR1 is SGHRS and CDR2 is YFSETQ. V lost 4 bases, J lost 5 bases, and 14 bases stayed unmatched.

V gene TRBV14 combines with J gene TRBJ2-1; TRBD1 agrees at 7 bases. The germline gives CDR1 SGHDN, CDR2 FVKESK. CDR3 length: 14 residues. Trimming cost V 6 bases and J 9 bases; bases outside gene matches: 11. Here the CDR3 DNA reads TGTGCCAGCAGAGCTACAGGGGAAATGTTTGAGCAGTTCTTC. Protein: CASRATGEMFEQFF.

This clone has only one observation. The chain has TRBV2 and TRBJ2-7, with D unresolved. Looked up from germline, CDR1 is SNHLY and CDR2 is FYNNEI. The CDR3 totals 15 residues. The V and J ends lost 1 base and 3 bases respectively, with 13 bases between them. Here the CDR3 reads CASSEDRLTIYEQYF. The CDR3 coding sequence is TGTGCCAGCAGTGAAGACCGCCTAACGATCTACGAGCAGTACTTC.

The CDR3 region has the DNA TGTGCCAGCAGTCCGGGACAGGAGTCAACTAATGAAAAACTGTTTTTT. Its protein product is CASSPGQESTNEKLFF. The V call is TRBV7-9, the J call TRBJ1-4; 8 bases align to TRBD1. The V and J ends lost 6 bases and 0 bases, in that order; junction bases with no gene match: 6. The CDR3 covers 16 residues. CDR1 is SEHNR and CDR2 is FQNEAQ in the germline V gene (reference sequence).

V usage is TRBV19 and J usage is TRBJ1-5; 9 bases fit TRBD1. The CDR3 spans 18 residues. The trim removed 3 bases at V and 7 bases at J, leaving 16 bases unmatched. Germline V gene sequence: CDR1 LNHDA, CDR2 SQIVND (reference sequence). The DNA for the CDR3 is TGTGCCAGTAGTATTCGAGGGGGGAACAGGGGGCTAGGACAGCCCCAGCATTTT. This gives the protein CASSIRGGNRGLGQPQHF.

This chain joins TRBV5-1 and TRBJ2-3; 7 bases map to TRBD1. The CDR3 contains 15 residues. V lost 5 bases to trimming and J lost 0 bases; unmatched junction nucleotides: 6. The germline CDR1 and CDR2 sequences are SGHRS and YFSETQ. CDR3 in amino acids: CASRRQGLSTDTQYF. The DNA of the CDR3 is TGCGCCAGCAGGAGACAGGGCCTTAGCACAGATACGCAGTATTTT.

V and J are TRBV27 and TRBJ2-1; D perhaps matches TRBD2 (6 bases). Germline CDR1 is MNHEY and CDR2 is SMNVEV (reference sequence). The V end was cut by 5 bases, the J end by 0 bases, with 14 bases between. The CDR3 loop spans 16 amino acids. CDR3 amino acids: CASSPLAGRSYNEQFF. Written as DNA, the CDR3 is TGTGCCAGCAGTCCCCTGGCGGGGCGCTCCTACAATGAGCAGTTCTTC.